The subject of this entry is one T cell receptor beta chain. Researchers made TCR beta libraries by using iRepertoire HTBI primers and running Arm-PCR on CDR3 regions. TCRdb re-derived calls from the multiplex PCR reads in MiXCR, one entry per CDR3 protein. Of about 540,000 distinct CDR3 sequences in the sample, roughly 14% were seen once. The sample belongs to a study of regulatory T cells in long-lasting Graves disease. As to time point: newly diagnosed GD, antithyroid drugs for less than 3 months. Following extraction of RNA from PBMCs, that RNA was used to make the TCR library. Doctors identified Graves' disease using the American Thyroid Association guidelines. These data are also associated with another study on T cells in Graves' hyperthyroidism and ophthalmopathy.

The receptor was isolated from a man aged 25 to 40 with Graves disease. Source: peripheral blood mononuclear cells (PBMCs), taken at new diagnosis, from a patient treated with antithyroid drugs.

The CDR3 bases are TGTGCCAGCACCCCTTTCGGGGGCCGCACCGGGGAGCTGTTTTTT. This encodes CASTPFGGRTGELFF. V is TRBV6-1 and J is TRBJ2-2; D is possibly TRBD1 or TRBD2 (6 bases each). Germline assignment: CDR1 MNHNS and CDR2 SASEGT. The CDR3 sequence is 15 residues long. The germline V and J ends were trimmed by 7 bases and 4 bases, with 16 bases remaining between them.